This TCR beta chain was sequenced in a study of CD8 T cells in Susac syndrome. RNA in amounts of about 0.5 to 1 ug was reverse transcribed with random hexamers. The authors amplified TCR beta CDR3 across 54 Vbeta and 13 Jbeta using immunoSEQ multiplex PCR. TCRdb used MiXCR to reprocess the immunoSEQ multiplex PCR reads, holding one entry per CDR3 protein. The data contain approximately 200,000 distinct CDR3 sequences, over 90% of them singletons. V lost 5 bases to trimming and J lost 6 bases, with 17 bases between them. This CDR3 has 15 residues. Germline V gene data show CDR1 as WSHSY and CDR2 as SAAADI. Study-level results: It was acknowledged in the study that the number of individuals who were included in its TCR sequencing and HLA analysis was relatively small.

Both CD4+ and CD8+ T cells were negatively isolated, and TEMRA cells underwent FACS enrichment. In the case of this clonotype: Its antigen is as yet unknown.

This rearrangement joins TRBV10-2 to TRBJ2-1; either TRBD1 or TRBD2 may supply D (6 bases each). The sample consisted of CD4+ T cells from PBMCs. This TCR was sampled from a human donor with multiple sclerosis. The CDR3: CASSFQGGPGNEQFF. Written as DNA, the CDR3 is TGCGCCAGCAGTTTCCAAGGGGGGCCGGGCAATGAGCAGTTCTTC.